The clone carrying this T cell receptor beta chain was counted between two and nine times. This sample was taken from a study of blood T cell repertoires in COVID-19. Study-level background: Sites in the United States, Italy and Spain provided acute and convalescent COVID-19 samples. T cells, B-cell-depleted T cells, or PBMCs supplied cDNA or gDNA.

This table comes from immunoSEQ multiplex PCR, and its TCRdb copy is limited to in-frame clones, with some not included. The sample lists roughly 250,000 clones, more than 70% occurring once. V gave up 0 bases and J gave up 0 bases, with 7 bases separating them. This CDR3 contains 14 residues. The germline CDR1 and CDR2 sequences are SGHDT and YYEEEE. This sequence joins TRBV5-6 and TRBJ2-7; D remains ambiguous. Sequencing was done on a sample of peripheral blood. The source is a woman aged 40 to 49 who had recovered from COVID-19. Here the CDR3 DNA reads TGTGCCAGCAGCTTGGCAAGCGACTCCTACGAGCAGTACTTC. It yields the protein CASSLASDSYEQYF.